Following are 3 T cell receptor beta chains from one sample sequenced in a study of blood T cell repertoires in COVID-19. Using immunoSEQ multiplex PCR, the repertoire was profiled, and TCRdb retains in-frame clones only, with some absent. The top ten clones hold over 8.5% of a sample with some 300,000 clones, roughly nine tenths of them seen once. Sequencing was performed on PBMCs or T cells enriched from blood (not recorded which). These receptors were taken from a woman in her 30s who had recovered from COVID-19.

The chain links TRBV11-2 to TRBJ1-1; no clear D gene. This CDR3 has 13 residues. Germline loops: CDR1 SGHAT, CDR2 FQNNGV. V was cut by 8 bases and J by 4 bases, with 14 bases left in between. This CDR3 reads CASRSRGGTEAFF. The CDR3 bases are TGTGCCAGCCGGAGCCGGGGTGGCACTGAAGCTTTCTTT.

This sequence joins TRBV12-3 or TRBV12-4 and TRBJ1-1; 9 bases are a match to TRBD1. This CDR3 is 13 amino acids long. J was trimmed by 10 bases and V by 7 bases; bases with no gene match: 10. The CDR3 DNA sequence: TGTGCCAGCACCTCAGGGGACAGGGCGGGAGCTTTCTTT. It specifies CASTSGDRAGAFF.

This chain connects TRBV30 to TRBJ1-2, with TRBD1 matching over 7 bases. CDR1 and CDR2 from the germline V gene are GTSNPN and SVGIG (reference sequence). After removal of 0 bases from V and 8 bases from J, the junction contained 3 bases not matched to a gene. The CDR3 spans 12 residues. This CDR3 reads CAWSVTGDGYTF. CDR3 bases: TGTGCCTGGAGTGTAACAGGGGACGGCTACACCTTC.